The T cell receptor beta chain under discussion was sequenced for a study of T-cell reconstitution after alpha-beta-depleted transplantation in children. Study outcomes and limitations: A year had passed since transplant, and T-cell counts and diversity by then came mostly from newly produced T cells. Reportedly, roughly two months post-transplant, alpha-beta T cells arose from several hundred expanded graft clones.

The V end lost 4 bases, the J end lost 9 bases, and 13 bases lay between the germline ends. The CDR3 sequence is 13 residues long. The germline V gene has CDR1 SQVTM and CDR2 ANQGSEA. Unique molecular identifiers were used to barcode this TCRbeta library. TCRdb re-called the PCR reads through MiXCR, storing one row per CDR3 protein. The table has about 200,000 distinct CDR3 sequences, about 8.4% seen once; the top ten hold 35%. Concerning this clonotype itself: Its antigen is still unknown.

The input for sequencing was PBMCs, mostly from graft donor cells, taken 360 days after TCRalphabeta/CD19-depleted stem cell transplant. The receptor comes from a male patient aged 2-15 years who had a stem cell transplant for acute myeloid leukemia, so the T cells may come from the graft donor. The genes are TRBV29-1 and TRBJ1-6, with D perhaps TRBD1 (5 bases). CDR3 nucleotides: TGCAGCGTTGGGCAGGGATTTATTTCACCCCTCCACTTT. Translation: CSVGQGFISPLHF.